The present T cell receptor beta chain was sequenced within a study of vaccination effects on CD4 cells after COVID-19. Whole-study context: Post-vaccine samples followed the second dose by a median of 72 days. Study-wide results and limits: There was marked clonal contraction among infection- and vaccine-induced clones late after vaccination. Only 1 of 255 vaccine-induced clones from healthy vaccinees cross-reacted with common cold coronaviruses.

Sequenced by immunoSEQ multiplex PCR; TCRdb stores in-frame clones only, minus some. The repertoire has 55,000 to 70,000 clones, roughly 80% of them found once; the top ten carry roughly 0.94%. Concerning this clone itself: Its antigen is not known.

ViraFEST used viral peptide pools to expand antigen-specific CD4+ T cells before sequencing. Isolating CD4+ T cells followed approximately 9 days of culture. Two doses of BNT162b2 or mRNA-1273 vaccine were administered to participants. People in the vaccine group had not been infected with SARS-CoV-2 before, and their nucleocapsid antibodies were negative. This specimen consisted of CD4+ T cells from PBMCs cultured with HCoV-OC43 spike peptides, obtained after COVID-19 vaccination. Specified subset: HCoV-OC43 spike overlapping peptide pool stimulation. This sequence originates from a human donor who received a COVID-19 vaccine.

In DNA, the CDR3 is TGCGCCAGCAGTCATCCAGGGGAGGCAGATACGCAGTATTTT. This translates into CASSHPGEADTQYF. V gene TRBV10-1 combines with J gene TRBJ2-3, with D possibly called TRBD1 or TRBD2 (6 bases each). CDR1 and CDR2 from the germline V gene are WNHNN and SYGVQD (reference sequence). The CDR3 has 14 residues. The V gene lost 5 bases and the J gene lost 4 bases, with 13 bases spanning the gap.